This T cell receptor beta chain stems from a study of tumor-infiltrating lymphocytes in glioblastoma multiforme. Broader study findings: Just one glioblastoma patient contributed to the TCR-mutation comparison.

Three nested ARM-PCR rounds with V-beta and C-beta primers built TCRB libraries. TCRdb re-called the multiplex PCR reads with MiXCR, one entry per CDR3 protein. The sample holds about 9,000 distinct CDR3 sequences, 74% seen once. The CDR3 consists of 13 residues. V was clipped by 3 bases and J by 5 bases, with 10 bases between them. CDR1 LNHDA and CDR2 SQIVND come from the germline V gene (reference sequence). To note about this clonotype: Its matching antigen is unknown.

This chain connects TRBV19 to TRBJ1-1, with D possibly being TRBD1 (5 bases). The TCR was taken from a male donor with glioblastoma. Sequencing input: brain tumor tissue. The CDR3 is CASSMTALTEAFF. CDR3 DNA sequence: TGTGCCAGTAGTATGACAGCTCTGACTGAAGCTTTCTTT.